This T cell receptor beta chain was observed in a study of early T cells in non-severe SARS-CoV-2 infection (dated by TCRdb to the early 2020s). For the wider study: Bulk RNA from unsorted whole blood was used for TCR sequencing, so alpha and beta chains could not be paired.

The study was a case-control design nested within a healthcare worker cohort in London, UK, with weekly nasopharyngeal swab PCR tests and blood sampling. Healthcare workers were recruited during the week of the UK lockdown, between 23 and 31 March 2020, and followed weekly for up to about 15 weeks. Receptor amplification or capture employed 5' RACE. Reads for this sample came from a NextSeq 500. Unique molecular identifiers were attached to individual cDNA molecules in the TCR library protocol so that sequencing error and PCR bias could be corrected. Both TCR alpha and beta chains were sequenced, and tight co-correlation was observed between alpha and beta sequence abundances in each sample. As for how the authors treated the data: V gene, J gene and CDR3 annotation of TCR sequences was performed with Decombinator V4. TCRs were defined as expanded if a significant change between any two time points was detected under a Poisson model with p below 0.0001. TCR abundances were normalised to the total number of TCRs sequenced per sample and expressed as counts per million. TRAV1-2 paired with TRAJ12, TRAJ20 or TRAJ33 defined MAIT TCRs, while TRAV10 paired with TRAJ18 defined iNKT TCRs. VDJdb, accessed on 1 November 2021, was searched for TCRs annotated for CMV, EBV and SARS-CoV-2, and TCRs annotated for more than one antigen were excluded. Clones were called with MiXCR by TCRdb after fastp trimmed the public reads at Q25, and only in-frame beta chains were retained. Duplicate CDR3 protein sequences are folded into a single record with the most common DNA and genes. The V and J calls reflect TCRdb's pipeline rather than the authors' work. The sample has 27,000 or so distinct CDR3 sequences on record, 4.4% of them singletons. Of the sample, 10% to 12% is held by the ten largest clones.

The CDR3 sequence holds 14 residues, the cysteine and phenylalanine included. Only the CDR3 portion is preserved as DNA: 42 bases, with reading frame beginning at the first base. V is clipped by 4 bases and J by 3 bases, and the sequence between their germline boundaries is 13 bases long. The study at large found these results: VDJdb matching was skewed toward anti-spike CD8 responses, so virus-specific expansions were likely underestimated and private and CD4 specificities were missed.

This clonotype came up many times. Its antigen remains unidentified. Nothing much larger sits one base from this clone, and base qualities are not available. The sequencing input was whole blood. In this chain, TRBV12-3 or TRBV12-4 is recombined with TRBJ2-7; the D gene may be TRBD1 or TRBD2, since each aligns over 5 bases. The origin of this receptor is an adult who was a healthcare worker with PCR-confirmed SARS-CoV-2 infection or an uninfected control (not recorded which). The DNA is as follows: TGTGCCAGCAGTTGGGACGGAGGTAACTACGAGCAGTACTTC. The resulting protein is CASSWDGGNYEQYF.